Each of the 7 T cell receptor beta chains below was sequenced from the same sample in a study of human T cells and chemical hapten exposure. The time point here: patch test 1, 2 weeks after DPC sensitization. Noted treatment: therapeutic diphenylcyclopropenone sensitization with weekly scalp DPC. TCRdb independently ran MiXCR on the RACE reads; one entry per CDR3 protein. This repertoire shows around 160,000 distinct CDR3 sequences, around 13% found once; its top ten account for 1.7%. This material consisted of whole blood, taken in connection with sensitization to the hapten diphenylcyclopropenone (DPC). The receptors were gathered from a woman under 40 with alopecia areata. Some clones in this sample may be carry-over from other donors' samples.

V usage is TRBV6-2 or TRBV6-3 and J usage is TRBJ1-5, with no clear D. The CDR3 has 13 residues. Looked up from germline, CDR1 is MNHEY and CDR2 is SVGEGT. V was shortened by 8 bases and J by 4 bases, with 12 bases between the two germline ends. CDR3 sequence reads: CASHEHGNQPQHF. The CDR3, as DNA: TGTGCCAGCCACGAGCACGGAAATCAGCCCCAGCATTTT.

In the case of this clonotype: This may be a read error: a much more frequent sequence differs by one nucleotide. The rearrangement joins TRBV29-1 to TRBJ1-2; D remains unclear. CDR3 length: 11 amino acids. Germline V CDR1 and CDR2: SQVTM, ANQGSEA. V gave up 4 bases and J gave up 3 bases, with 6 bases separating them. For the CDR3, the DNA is TGCAGCGTTGGCTGGGACTATGGCTACACCTTC. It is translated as CSVGWDYGYTF. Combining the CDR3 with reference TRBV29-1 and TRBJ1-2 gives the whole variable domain SAVISQKPSRDICQRGTSLTIQCQVDSQVTMMFWYRQQPGQSLTLIATANQGSEATYESGFVIDKFPISRPNLTFSTLTVSNMSPEDSSIYLCSVGWDYGYTFGSGTRLTVV.

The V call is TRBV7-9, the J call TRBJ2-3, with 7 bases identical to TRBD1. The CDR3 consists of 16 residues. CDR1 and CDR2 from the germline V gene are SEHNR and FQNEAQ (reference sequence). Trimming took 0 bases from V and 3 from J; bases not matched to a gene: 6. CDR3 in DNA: TGTGCCAGCAGCTTAGCAAGGGGGCTCGGAACAGATACGCAGTATTTT. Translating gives CASSLARGLGTDTQYF.

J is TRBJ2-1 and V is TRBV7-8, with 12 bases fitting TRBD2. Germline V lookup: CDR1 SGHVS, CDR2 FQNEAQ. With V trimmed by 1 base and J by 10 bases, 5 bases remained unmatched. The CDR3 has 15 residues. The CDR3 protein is CASSLVTSGRTEQFF. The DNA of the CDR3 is TGTGCCAGCAGCTTAGTTACTAGCGGGAGGACGGAGCAGTTCTTC.

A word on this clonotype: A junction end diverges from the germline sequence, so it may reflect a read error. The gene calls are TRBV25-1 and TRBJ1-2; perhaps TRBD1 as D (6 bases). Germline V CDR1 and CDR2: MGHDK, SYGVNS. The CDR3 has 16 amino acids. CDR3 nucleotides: TGTGCCACCAGTGTTTCCGGTCAGGACAGCCTCTATGGCTACACCTTC. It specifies CATSVSGQDSLYGYTF.

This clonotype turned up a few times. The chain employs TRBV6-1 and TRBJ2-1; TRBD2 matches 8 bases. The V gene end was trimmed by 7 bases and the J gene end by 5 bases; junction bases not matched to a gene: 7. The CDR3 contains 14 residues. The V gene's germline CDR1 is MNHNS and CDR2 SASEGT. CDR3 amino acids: CASTRGGRNNEQFF. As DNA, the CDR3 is TGTGCCAGCACCCGGGGGGGGAGGAACAATGAGCAGTTCTTC.

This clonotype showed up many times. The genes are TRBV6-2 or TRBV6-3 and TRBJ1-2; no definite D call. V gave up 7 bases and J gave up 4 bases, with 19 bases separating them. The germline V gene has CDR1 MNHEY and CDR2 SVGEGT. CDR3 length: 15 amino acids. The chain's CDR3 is CASNRPSAASYGYTF. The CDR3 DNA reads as TGTGCCAGCAACAGACCGTCGGCAGCCTCCTATGGCTACACCTTC.